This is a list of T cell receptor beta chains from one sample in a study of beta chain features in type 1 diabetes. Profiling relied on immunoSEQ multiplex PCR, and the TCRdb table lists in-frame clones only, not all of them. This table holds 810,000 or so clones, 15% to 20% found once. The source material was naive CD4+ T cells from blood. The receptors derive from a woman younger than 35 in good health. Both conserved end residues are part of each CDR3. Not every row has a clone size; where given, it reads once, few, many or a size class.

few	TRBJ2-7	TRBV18	CASSPRGEASYEQYF
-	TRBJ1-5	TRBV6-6	CASRETGGGNQPQHF
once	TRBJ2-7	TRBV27	CASSSETGAHEQYF
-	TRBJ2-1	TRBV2	CASSSGWGQRQFF
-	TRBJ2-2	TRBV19	CASYTRANTGELFF
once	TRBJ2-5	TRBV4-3	CASSQAWTAQETQYF
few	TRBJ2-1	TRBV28	CASSGRYEQFF
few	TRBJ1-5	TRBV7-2	CASSQQGGQPQHF
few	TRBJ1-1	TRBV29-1	CSVEPGTGINTEAFF
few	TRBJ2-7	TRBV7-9	CASSLQGDEQYF
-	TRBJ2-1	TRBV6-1	CASSGGTSGREGYEQFF
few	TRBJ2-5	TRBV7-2	CASSSDRIQETQYF
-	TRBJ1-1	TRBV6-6	CASSSKKGAGGTEAFF
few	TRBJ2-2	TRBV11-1	CASSPGQGNTGELFF
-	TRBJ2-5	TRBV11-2	CASSTRLGSETQYF
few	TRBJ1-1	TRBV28	CASSPPYTEAFF
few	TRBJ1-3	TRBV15	CASRATGNTIYF
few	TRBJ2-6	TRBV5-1	CASRQEGLALSGANVLTF
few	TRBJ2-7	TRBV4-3	CASSQVDRGSYEQYF
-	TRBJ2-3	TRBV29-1	CSVAGHPHTDTQYF
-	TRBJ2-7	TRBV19	CASSIAHGGGRAYEQYF
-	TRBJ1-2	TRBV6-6	CASSYDAYSRGGYTF
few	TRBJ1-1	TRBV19	CASSSQGREAFF
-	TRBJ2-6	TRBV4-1	CASSQGRAGANVLTF
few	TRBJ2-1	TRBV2	CASRPDSYNEQFF
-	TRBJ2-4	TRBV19	CASSPTEWLAKNIQYF
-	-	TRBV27	CASSEAGGYEQYF
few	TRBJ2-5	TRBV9	CASSVGSGGAAETQYF
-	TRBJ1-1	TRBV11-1	CASSWDKNTEAFF
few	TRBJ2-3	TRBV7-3	CASSQRGGFTDTQYF
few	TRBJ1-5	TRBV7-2	CASSFGQGSNQPQHF
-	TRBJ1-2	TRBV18	CASSPPTRDGLGAYGYTF
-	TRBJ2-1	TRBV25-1	CASSELAGAPNEQFF
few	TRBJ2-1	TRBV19	CASSIGSSSYNEQFF
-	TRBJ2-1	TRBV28	CASRLPGGREQFF
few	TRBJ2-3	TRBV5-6	CASSLWESDTQYF
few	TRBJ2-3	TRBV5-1	CASTWGENTDTQYF
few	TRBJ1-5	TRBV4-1	CASSQGQGDWPQHF
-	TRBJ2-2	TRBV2	CASSANTGELFF
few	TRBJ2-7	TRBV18	CASSTGTYEQYF
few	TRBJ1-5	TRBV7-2	CASSLGQAGVNQPQHF